This is a list of T cell receptor beta chains from one sample in a study of glioma-infiltrating T cells. Via MiXCR, TCRdb re-called the multiplex PCR reads, giving one row per CDR3 protein. The table includes about 410,000 distinct CDR3 sequences, roughly two fifths detected once. Sequencing was performed on glioma tissue, nonneoplastic brain tissue, or PBMCs (not recorded which). These receptors came from a human donor with low-grade glioma or glioblastoma, undergoing nonglioma brain surgery, or in good health (not recorded which). CDR3s include the opening cysteine and the closing phenylalanine or tryptophan. The order of the fields is D gene, J gene, clone size, V gene, CDR3 protein, CDR3 DNA. A D gene is named only where the DNA matches it firmly. A row's size may be missing; if present it is once, few, many or a size class.

TRBD1	TRBJ2-5	many	TRBV6-2/TRBV6-3	CASSYPGQVYQETQYF	TGTGCCAGCAGTTACCCCGGACAGGTCTACCAAGAGACCCAGTACTTC
TRBD2	TRBJ2-1	.	TRBV7-9	CASNIGLAGGSDEQFF	TGTGCCAGCAACATAGGACTAGCGGGAGGGTCTGATGAGCAGTTCTTC
.	TRBJ2-7	few	TRBV6-2/TRBV6-3	CASSYSWAGILEGYEQYF	TGTGCCAGCAGTTACTCCTGGGCTGGGATACTCGAGGGGTACGAGCAGTACTTC
TRBD2	TRBJ2-1	once	TRBV4-2	CASRTIAGGMNNEQFF	TGTGCCAGCAGGACGATAGCGGGAGGTATGAACAATGAGCAGTTCTTC
TRBD1	TRBJ2-1	few	TRBV6-1	CASARQGPLNEQFF	TGTGCCAGCGCAAGACAGGGGCCCTTGAATGAGCAGTTCTTC
TRBD2	TRBJ2-7	.	TRBV29-1	CSVEGLAGIHEQYF	TGCAGCGTTGAAGGACTAGCGGGAATTCACGAGCAGTACTTC
.	TRBJ2-2	once	TRBV7-2	CASSLALVRHTGELFF	TGTGCCAGCAGCTTAGCGCTTGTACGCCACACCGGGGAGCTGTTTTTT
.	TRBJ1-2	many	TRBV28	CASSLRGSYGYTF	TGTGCCAGCAGTCTCAGGGGCAGCTATGGCTACACCTTC
TRBD1	TRBJ2-7	many	TRBV7-2	CASSLVSQGAFEQYF	TGTGCCAGCAGCTTAGTATCGCAGGGGGCTTTCGAGCAGTACTTC
TRBD1	TRBJ1-5	.	TRBV28	CASSQQGALSNQPQHF	TGTGCCAGCAGCCAACAGGGGGCTCTAAGCAATCAGCCCCAGCATTTT
.	TRBJ1-5	many	TRBV6-2/TRBV6-3	CATGEYSNQPQHF	TGTGCCACCGGGGAGTATAGCAATCAGCCCCAGCATTTT
.	TRBJ1-1	.	TRBV18	CASCRDKNTEAFF	TGTGCCAGCTGCCGGGACAAAAACACTGAAGCTTTCTTT
TRBD2	TRBJ2-5	once	TRBV27	CASSPRAGTSGIWTQYF	TGTGCCAGCAGCCCAAGAGCCGGGACTAGCGGGATTTGGACCCAGTACTTC
.	TRBJ2-7	few	TRBV7-2	CASSEGEGGLREQYF	TGTGCCAGCAGCGAAGGCGAGGGGGGACTGCGGGAGCAGTACTTC
TRBD1	TRBJ2-7	few	TRBV28	CASSRPRTGEDEQYF	TGTGCCAGCAGCCGCCCCCGGACAGGGGAAGACGAGCAGTACTTC
.	TRBJ2-4	.	TRBV11-2	CASRNRVEAKNIQYF	TGTGCCAGCAGAAACAGGGTAGAGGCCAAAAACATTCAGTACTTC
.	TRBJ2-6	.	TRBV20-1	CSSPSVPGANVLTF	TGCAGTAGTCCCTCGGTCCCTGGGGCCAACGTCCTGACTTTC
.	TRBJ2-3	.	TRBV12-3/TRBV12-4	CASSRSPEDTQYF	TGTGCCAGCAGTCGTTCTCCGGAGGATACGCAGTATTTT
.	TRBJ2-5	.	TRBV20-1	CSALVETQYF	TGCAGTGCTCTCGTGGAGACCCAGTACTTC
TRBD1	TRBJ2-5	.	TRBV7-9	CASSSTGDLPRETQYF	TGTGCCAGCAGCTCTACAGGGGATCTACCAAGGGAGACCCAGTACTTC